The 32 T cell receptor beta chains below were found in one sample sequenced in a study of cytomegalovirus exposure and HLA in healthy donors. Vbeta (60) and Jbeta (13) primers were used in the PCR. Produced via immunoSEQ multiplex PCR; TCRdb's table is partial and in-frame only. This sample carries fewer than 200,000 clones, about 81% of them seen once, and the ten largest clones take about 2.2%. Sequencing was carried out using PBMCs. Receptor source: a woman aged 30 to 39 in good health and CMV-seronegative.

This clone was detected a few times. The CDR3 DNA follows: TGTGCCAGCTCACCAGTAACGGAGAACTATGGCTACACCTTC. Translation gives CASSPVTENYGYTF. The genes are TRBV18 and TRBJ1-2; no clear D gene. The germline gives CDR1 KGHSH, CDR2 LQKENI. The CDR3 has 14 residues. Trimming took 2 bases from V and 2 from J, leaving 9 bases between them.

This chain uses TRBV11-2 with TRBJ2-7, with 8 bases that match TRBD2. This CDR3 region has 14 residues. CDR1 SGHAT and CDR2 FQNNGV come from the germline V gene. The J segment lost 2 bases and the V segment lost 5 bases, leaving 5 bases of the junction unmatched. The CDR3 reads CASSTAGATYEQYF. CDR3 DNA: TGTGCCAGCAGCACAGCGGGAGCCACCTACGAGCAGTACTTC.

The genes are TRBV5-4 and TRBJ2-3, with 7 nucleotides matching TRBD2. With V trimmed by 4 bases and J by 2 bases, 4 bases remained unmatched. Looked up from germline, CDR1 is SGHNT and CDR2 is YYREEE (reference sequence). This CDR3 region has 14 residues. CDR3 in DNA: TGTGCCAGCAGCCGGACTAGAAACACAGATACGCAGTATTTT. This sequence encodes CASSRTRNTDTQYF.

This clone was detected a few times. The chain couples TRBV29-1 to TRBJ2-3, with 11 bases aligning to TRBD2. The V gene's germline CDR1 is SQVTM and CDR2 ANQGSEA. The J segment lost 5 bases and the V segment lost 3 bases, leaving 4 bases of the junction unmatched. This CDR3 region has 14 residues. CDR3 nucleotides: TGCAGCGTTGAGGTTCTAGCGGGGGGAGATACGCAGTATTTT. Translating gives CSVEVLAGGDTQYF.

The J gene is TRBJ1-1, the V gene TRBV10-3; D unresolved. CDR1 is ENHRY and CDR2 is SYGVKD in the germline V gene. V shed 4 bases and J shed 3 bases, with 6 bases lying between them. The length of the CDR3 is 12 residues. The CDR3 sequence is CAISAVDTEAFF. The CDR3 nucleotides are TGTGCCATCAGTGCTGTCGACACTGAAGCTTTCTTT.

The genes are TRBV6-5 and TRBJ1-5; TRBD1 is a possible D gene (6 bases). This CDR3 spans 14 amino acids. Per the germline V gene, CDR1 is MNHEY and CDR2 is SVGAGI. Deletions cut 6 bases from V and 5 bases from J, with 14 bases between. The chain's CDR3 is CASRRQGNDQPQHF. CDR3 in DNA: TGTGCCAGCAGACGCCAGGGGAATGATCAGCCCCAGCATTTT.

The V call is TRBV28, the J call TRBJ2-7; D possibly corresponds to TRBD1 (5 bases). The CDR3 loop spans 16 amino acids. V lost 5 bases and J 2 bases, leaving 19 bases between the germline ends. Per the germline V gene, CDR1 is MDHEN and CDR2 is SYDVKM. In DNA form, the CDR3 reads TGTGCCAGCAGTGATCCCGGGCGAAGGGGCCCCTACGAGCAGTACTTC. Protein sequence: CASSDPGRRGPYEQYF.

This sequence joins TRBV4-1 and TRBJ1-3; D gene ambiguous. The CDR3 is 19 residues long. Germline V gene data show CDR1 as MGHRA and CDR2 as YSYEKL. V lost 0 bases to trimming and J lost 0 bases, with 18 bases between them. Here the CDR3 DNA reads TGCGCCAGCAGCCAAGATCGCTTCTTTTCTCGGGGCTCTGGAAACACCATATATTTT. Encoded protein: CASSQDRFFSRGSGNTIYF.

The chain employs TRBV15 and TRBJ1-2; TRBD1 matches at 7 bases. CDR3 length: 16 residues. The J segment lost 0 bases and the V segment lost 0 bases, leaving 4 bases of the junction unmatched. CDR1 and CDR2 from the germline V gene are LNHNV and YYDKDF (reference sequence). CDR3 sequence (DNA): TGTGCCACCAGCAGAGACAGGACAGGTTCTAACTATGGCTACACCTTC. This codes for CATSRDRTGSNYGYTF.

V usage is TRBV19 and J usage is TRBJ1-6; 7 bases map to TRBD1. Looked up from germline, CDR1 is LNHDA and CDR2 is SQIVND (reference sequence). CDR3 length: 15 amino acids. With 4 bases clipped from V and 7 bases from J, the junction kept 7 bases outside the gene matches. The CDR3 sequence is CASSTRQGRNSPLHF. The CDR3 nucleotides read TGTGCCAGTAGTACCAGACAGGGCCGAAATTCACCCCTCCACTTT. Using reference TRBV19 and TRBJ1-6 for the parts outside the CDR3, the full variable domain is DGGITQSPKYLFRKEGQNVTLSCEQNLNHDAMYWYRQDPGQGLRLIYYSQIVNDFQKGDIAEGYSVSREKKESFPLTVTSAQKNPTAFYLCASSTRQGRNSPLHFGNGTRLTVT.

The CDR3 coding sequence is TGTGCCAGCAGTTCCCCGGGAAACACCATATATTTT. It is translated as CASSSPGNTIYF. The rearrangement links TRBV6-5 to TRBJ1-3; D ambiguous. Germline V CDR1 and CDR2: MNHEY, SVGAGI. This CDR3 is built from 12 residues. V shed 4 bases and J shed 4 bases, with 5 bases lying between them.

The sample holds a few counts of this clone. The chain joins TRBV4-3 to TRBJ2-1, with 8 positions matching TRBD1. Germline V gene data show CDR1 as LGHNA and CDR2 as YSLEER. The CDR3 has 17 amino acids. After removal of 3 bases from V and 0 bases from J, the junction contained 7 bases not matched to a gene. The CDR3 spells CASSHDQGAFSYNEQFF. CDR3 bases: TGCGCCAGCAGCCATGACCAGGGGGCATTCTCCTACAATGAGCAGTTCTTC.

J is TRBJ2-2 and V is TRBV5-4, with 8 nucleotides matching TRBD1. CDR3 length: 17 residues. Trimming cost V 0 bases and J 1 base; bases outside gene matches: 5. Looked up from germline, CDR1 is SGHNT and CDR2 is YYREEE (reference sequence). The CDR3 sequence: CASSLGLGTGNTGELFF. The DNA for the CDR3 is TGTGCCAGCAGCTTGGGATTGGGGACAGGGAACACCGGGGAGCTGTTTTTT.

CDR3 bases: TGTGCCAGCAGTTTATGGGGACAGGGGGCTGGAGAGACCCAGTACTTC. Encoded protein: CASSLWGQGAGETQYF. The chain recombines TRBV28 with TRBJ2-5; 12 nucleotides match TRBD1. Germline V gene data show CDR1 as MDHEN and CDR2 as SYDVKM. Germline trimming cut 0 bases from V and 4 bases from J; bases unmatched to any gene: 3. The CDR3 is 16 residues long.

The chain combines TRBV10-3 with TRBJ1-5; D possibly corresponds to TRBD1 (5 bases). With 1 base removed from V and 3 bases from J, the gap between germline ends came to 16 bases. This CDR3 is 17 amino acids long. From germline, CDR1 is ENHRY and CDR2 SYGVKD. The CDR3 DNA reads TGTGCCATCAGTGAGTTTTCGTGGGCAGGGCCCAATCAGCCCCAGCATTTT. This gives the protein CAISEFSWAGPNQPQHF.

This clone occurred once. The chain links TRBV9 to TRBJ1-4; D perhaps matches TRBD1 (5 bases). V was pared by 4 bases and J by 2 bases, with 15 bases between. Germline V gene lookup returns CDR1 SGDLS and CDR2 YYNGEE. The CDR3 spans 16 residues. CDR3 DNA sequence: TGTGCCAGCAGCCCTTCCCTCGGGGGGACTAATGAAAAACTGTTTTTT. Encoded protein: CASSPSLGGTNEKLFF. The entire variable domain, with the rest obtained from reference TRBV9 and TRBJ1-4, is as follows: DSGVTQTPKHLITATGQRVTLRCSPRSGDLSVYWYQQSLDQGLQFLIQYYNGEERAKGNILERFSAQQFPDLHSELNLSSLELGDSALYFCASSPSLGGTNEKLFFGSGTQLSVL.

This chain connects TRBV19 to TRBJ2-7; D is unresolved. Trimming cost V 3 bases and J 3 bases, with 15 bases left between them. Per the germline V gene, CDR1 is LNHDA and CDR2 is SQIVND (reference sequence). The CDR3 has 15 residues. CDR3 amino acids: CASSILPSPNYEQYF. In DNA, the CDR3 is TGTGCCAGTAGTATCTTGCCTAGTCCGAACTACGAGCAGTACTTC.

The V gene is TRBV28, the J gene TRBJ2-7, with 10 bases fitting TRBD1. The CDR3 loop spans 15 amino acids. Germline values: CDR1 MDHEN, CDR2 SYDVKM. V was clipped by 6 bases and J by 5 bases; unmatched bases: 10. The CDR3 spells CASRIRDRGPHEQYF. For the CDR3, the DNA is TGTGCCAGCAGAATCCGGGACAGGGGCCCCCACGAGCAGTACTTC.

This chain links TRBV25-1 with TRBJ1-6; possible D gene TRBD1, 6 bases. CDR3 size: 15 residues. V gave up 1 base and J gave up 7 bases, with 11 bases separating them. Germline CDR1 reads MGHDK; CDR2 reads SYGVNS. This CDR3 is CASSESGTSNSPLHF. CDR3 sequence (DNA): TGTGCCAGCAGTGAATCAGGGACAAGCAATTCACCCCTCCACTTT.

The rearrangement joins TRBV19 to TRBJ1-1, with D unresolved. The germline gives CDR1 LNHDA, CDR2 SQIVND (reference sequence). The CDR3 length is 13 residues. Trimming removed 8 bases at V and 0 bases at J, with 10 bases between. CDR3 coding DNA: TGTGCCAGTTCTCATTACATGAACACTGAAGCTTTCTTT. Translated: CASSHYMNTEAFF. Filled out from reference TRBV19 and TRBJ1-1, the complete variable domain reads DGGITQSPKYLFRKEGQNVTLSCEQNLNHDAMYWYRQDPGQGLRLIYYSQIVNDFQKGDIAEGYSVSREKKESFPLTVTSAQKNPTAFYLCASSHYMNTEAFFGQGTRLTVV.

The chain uses TRBV18 and TRBJ2-7; maybe TRBD1 (5 bases). Trimming left V 3 bases short and J 6 bases short, with 12 bases between. Per germline, CDR1 KGHSH and CDR2 LQKENI. There are 13 residues in the CDR3. The CDR3 reads CASSPSGSGEQYF. CDR3 bases: TGTGCCAGCTCACCCTCAGGGTCGGGCGAGCAGTACTTC.

The chain recombines TRBV4-3 with TRBJ2-7, with TRBD2 matching over 8 bases. The V and J ends lost 0 bases and 0 bases, in that order; junction bases with no gene match: 7. From germline, CDR1 is LGHNA and CDR2 YSLEER. The CDR3 has 17 residues. The DNA for the CDR3 is TGCGCCAGCAGCCAAGATTATCGTCGGGAGGGCTCCTACGAGCAGTACTTC. Protein: CASSQDYRREGSYEQYF.

The rearrangement uses TRBV10-3 and TRBJ1-2; D is possibly TRBD1 (6 bases). In germline, CDR1 is ENHRY, CDR2 SYGVKD. This CDR3 contains 13 residues. V lost 4 bases and J 4 bases, leaving 10 bases between the germline ends. Written as DNA, the CDR3 is TGTGCCATCAGTGTGGACAGTATCTATGGCTACACCTTC. Translated: CAISVDSIYGYTF.

The CDR3: CAISVAYEQYF. The CDR3 coding sequence is TGTGCCATCAGTGTAGCCTACGAGCAGTACTTC. The gene calls are TRBV10-3 and TRBJ2-7, with no clear D. Germline assignment: CDR1 ENHRY and CDR2 SYGVKD. Trimming shortened V by 4 bases and J by 2 bases, and 3 bases separated the two germline ends. The CDR3 loop spans 11 amino acids.

The chain carries TRBV6-1 and TRBJ1-5; D possibly corresponds to TRBD1 (5 bases). V was clipped by 2 bases and J by 9 bases, with 14 bases between them. Germline CDR1 reads MNHNS; CDR2 reads SASEGT. There are 14 residues in the CDR3. CDR3 sequence: CASSERRGLRPQHF. For the CDR3, the DNA is TGTGCCAGCAGTGAAAGGAGGGGTCTCCGGCCCCAGCATTTT.

V usage is TRBV2 and J usage is TRBJ2-7; a possible D gene is TRBD2 (6 bases). CDR1 is SNHLY and CDR2 is FYNNEI in the germline V gene. V was trimmed by 4 bases and J by 3 bases, leaving 13 bases between them. The CDR3 spans 14 residues. The DNA of the CDR3 is TGTGCCAGCAGTGGGGGGGACGGTGGCTACGAGCAGTACTTC. This codes for CASSGGDGGYEQYF.

The chain recombines TRBV18 with TRBJ2-7; 8 bases agree with TRBD1. Germline assignment: CDR1 KGHSH and CDR2 LQKENI. V lost 2 bases, J lost 3 bases, and 9 bases stayed unmatched. This CDR3 contains 16 residues. The CDR3 sequence: CASSPGQGAPNYEQYF. The CDR3, as DNA: TGTGCCAGCTCACCAGGGCAGGGGGCGCCCAACTACGAGCAGTACTTC.

This clone was seen more than once but under ten times. This sequence joins TRBV19 and TRBJ1-1, with 9 positions matching TRBD1. Germline V gene lookup returns CDR1 LNHDA and CDR2 SQIVND (reference sequence). J was trimmed by 6 bases and V by 4 bases; bases with no gene match: 9. CDR3 length: 15 residues. In DNA form, the CDR3 reads TGTGCCAGTAGTAACTCCGGACAGGGGTACGCTGAAGCTTTCTTT. It yields the protein CASSNSGQGYAEAFF.

V is TRBV6-1 and J is TRBJ2-2, with TRBD2 matching over 9 bases. Germline CDR1 MNHNS, CDR2 SASEGT. This CDR3 spans 16 amino acids. V lost 0 bases to trimming and J lost 6 bases; unmatched junction nucleotides: 5. The CDR3 protein is CASSEAGGRAPGELFF. The CDR3 coding sequence is TGTGCCAGCAGTGAAGCCGGCGGGAGGGCCCCCGGGGAGCTGTTTTTT.

The count of this clone is one. V gene TRBV5-1 combines with J gene TRBJ2-7, with D perhaps matching TRBD1 (6 bases). This CDR3 contains 14 residues. V was trimmed by 0 bases and J by 6 bases, leaving 13 bases between them. Germline V gene sequence: CDR1 SGHRS, CDR2 YFSETQ. The DNA of the CDR3 is TGCGCCAGCAGCTTGGCAGGGGCTCGGGGCGAGCAGTACTTC. It yields the protein CASSLAGARGEQYF.

This clone was recorded only once. This chain links TRBV11-3 with TRBJ1-1, with 7 bases matching TRBD1. The CDR3 has 16 amino acids. Trimming cost V 1 base and J 5 bases; bases outside gene matches: 10. CDR1 is SGHNT, CDR2 YENEEA, per germline. CDR3 in DNA: TGTGCCAGCAGCTTAGGAAGACAGGGTGTGGGGACTGAAGCTTTCTTT. It encodes CASSLGRQGVGTEAFF.

Concerning this clone: A junction end diverges from the germline sequence, so it may reflect a read error. The chain combines TRBV7-9 with TRBJ2-4, with 7 bases lining up with TRBD1. CDR3 length: 13 residues. Germline CDR1 SEHNR, CDR2 FQNEAQ (reference sequence). This CDR3 is CASSRTGENSQYF. In DNA form, the CDR3 reads TGTGCCAGCAGCCGGACAGGAGAAAACAGTCAGTACTTC.